These T cell receptor beta chains were read from a single sample in a study of cytomegalovirus exposure and HLA in healthy donors. Here immunoSEQ multiplex PCR was the method, and the copy in TCRdb shows in-frame clones only, minus some. The sample carries roughly 150,000 clones, around 80% recorded once. The sample taken for sequencing was PBMCs. The receptors here all came from a woman in her forties in good health and CMV-seronegative. CDR3s leave out the opening cysteine and the closing phenylalanine or tryptophan. D genes are given only for firm matches. For some rows the clone size is stated as once, few or many, or as a class when expanded; others skip it.

v_gene: TRBV5-5
abundance: NA
d_gene: TRBD1
j_gene: TRBJ2-3
CDR3aa: ASSLVGTVPDTQY

v_gene: TRBV2
abundance: NA
d_gene: TRBD2
j_gene: TRBJ2-1
CDR3aa: AKWTSRNEQF

v_gene: TRBV27
abundance: NA
d_gene: NA
j_gene: TRBJ1-6
CDR3aa: ASRPHRGGNLPLH

v_gene: TRBV6-6
abundance: NA
d_gene: NA
j_gene: TRBJ1-6
CDR3aa: ASSYSGAVNSPLH

v_gene: TRBV7-9
abundance: NA
d_gene: TRBD1
j_gene: TRBJ1-6
CDR3aa: ASSSGQGEKPLH

v_gene: TRBV19
abundance: NA
d_gene: TRBD1
j_gene: TRBJ1-5
CDR3aa: ASSIGQGFGQPQH

v_gene: TRBV14
abundance: NA
d_gene: NA
j_gene: TRBJ1-2
CDR3aa: ASSQGAGRIRGYT

v_gene: TRBV28
abundance: NA
d_gene: NA
j_gene: TRBJ1-5
CDR3aa: ASSLGGPRRALGQPQH

v_gene: TRBV15
abundance: few
d_gene: NA
j_gene: TRBJ2-1
CDR3aa: ATSSGSYDEQF

v_gene: TRBV10-3
abundance: NA
d_gene: NA
j_gene: TRBJ2-5
CDR3aa: ASRDLASQETQY

v_gene: TRBV4-1
abundance: NA
d_gene: TRBD1
j_gene: TRBJ2-1
CDR3aa: ASSQGYRQGGEQF

v_gene: TRBV30
abundance: NA
d_gene: TRBD1
j_gene: TRBJ1-5
CDR3aa: AWRARDRLGQPQH

v_gene: TRBV6-5
abundance: NA
d_gene: NA
j_gene: TRBJ1-1
CDR3aa: ASSYSNRGEAF

v_gene: TRBV5-4
abundance: once
d_gene: NA
j_gene: TRBJ2-1
CDR3aa: ASSRRDSSYNEQF

v_gene: TRBV28
abundance: NA
d_gene: NA
j_gene: TRBJ2-3
CDR3aa: AGNGGRTSTDTQY

v_gene: TRBV7-2
abundance: NA
d_gene: NA
j_gene: TRBJ1-1
CDR3aa: ASSLGDWVKAF

v_gene: TRBV5-1
abundance: NA
d_gene: NA
j_gene: TRBJ1-1
CDR3aa: ASSFLTTDTEAF

v_gene: TRBV27
abundance: NA
d_gene: NA
j_gene: TRBJ2-7
CDR3aa: ASSLGTLRIYEQY

v_gene: TRBV28
abundance: NA
d_gene: TRBD1
j_gene: TRBJ1-4
CDR3aa: ASSLVGQGVIPNEKLF

v_gene: TRBV27
abundance: NA
d_gene: TRBD1
j_gene: TRBJ1-5
CDR3aa: ASSLQGGKGPQH

v_gene: TRBV2
abundance: NA
d_gene: NA
j_gene: TRBJ2-5
CDR3aa: ASSDGLLDRTQY

v_gene: TRBV9
abundance: NA
d_gene: TRBD1
j_gene: TRBJ2-1
CDR3aa: ASSTRDRELNEQF

v_gene: TRBV10-2
abundance: NA
d_gene: NA
j_gene: TRBJ2-7
CDR3aa: ASSESVRDYEQY

v_gene: TRBV2
abundance: NA
d_gene: TRBD2
j_gene: TRBJ2-1
CDR3aa: ASRPRIMGLARYNEQF

v_gene: TRBV6-7
abundance: few
d_gene: NA
j_gene: TRBJ2-4
CDR3aa: ASSFPPRCGADLAKNIQY

v_gene: TRBV7-9
abundance: NA
d_gene: TRBD2
j_gene: TRBJ2-7
CDR3aa: ASSLFPGSGTYEQY

v_gene: TRBV18
abundance: NA
d_gene: TRBD1
j_gene: TRBJ2-7
CDR3aa: ASSPPAGQGFREQY

v_gene: TRBV2
abundance: once
d_gene: TRBD2
j_gene: TRBJ2-1
CDR3aa: ASRRTSGGTNEQF

v_gene: TRBV7-2
abundance: NA
d_gene: NA
j_gene: TRBJ2-5
CDR3aa: ASSLILQETQY

v_gene: TRBV7-9
abundance: once
d_gene: NA
j_gene: TRBJ1-6
CDR3aa: ASSSSETSYNSPLH

v_gene: TRBV7-9
abundance: few
d_gene: TRBD1
j_gene: TRBJ1-5
CDR3aa: ASSGGQGDGQPQH

v_gene: TRBV28
abundance: NA
d_gene: TRBD2
j_gene: TRBJ2-1
CDR3aa: ASRGRGSYNEQF

v_gene: TRBV21-1
abundance: once
d_gene: NA
j_gene: TRBJ2-7
CDR3aa: ASSNKGTSGSRSYEQY

v_gene: TRBV28
abundance: NA
d_gene: NA
j_gene: TRBJ1-2
CDR3aa: ATGPSYGYT

v_gene: TRBV7-9
abundance: few
d_gene: TRBD2
j_gene: TRBJ2-3
CDR3aa: ASSQIGRLKGTDTQY

v_gene: TRBV11-2
abundance: NA
d_gene: NA
j_gene: TRBJ2-2
CDR3aa: ASSTSRTGELF

v_gene: TRBV20-1
abundance: NA
d_gene: NA
j_gene: TRBJ2-7
CDR3aa: SGADSHEQY

v_gene: TRBV5-4
abundance: NA
d_gene: NA
j_gene: TRBJ2-3
CDR3aa: ASSLGSQRDTQY

v_gene: TRBV27
abundance: NA
d_gene: NA
j_gene: TRBJ2-3
CDR3aa: ASSLVRRDTQY

v_gene: TRBV5-4
abundance: NA
d_gene: NA
j_gene: TRBJ2-1
CDR3aa: ASSLGFGNEQF

v_gene: TRBV28
abundance: NA
d_gene: TRBD1
j_gene: TRBJ2-1
CDR3aa: ASTRGLVVNEQF

v_gene: TRBV5-4
abundance: NA
d_gene: NA
j_gene: TRBJ2-3
CDR3aa: ASSLFYTDTQY

v_gene: TRBV7-9
abundance: few
d_gene: TRBD2
j_gene: TRBJ2-5
CDR3aa: ASSLRREGETQY

v_gene: TRBV19
abundance: NA
d_gene: TRBD1
j_gene: TRBJ1-1
CDR3aa: ASSPLDRTNTEAF

v_gene: TRBV7-9
abundance: NA
d_gene: TRBD1
j_gene: TRBJ2-7
CDR3aa: ASSYKRQGTDEQY

v_gene: TRBV28
abundance: NA
d_gene: NA
j_gene: TRBJ1-1
CDR3aa: ASRVLMNTEAF

v_gene: TRBV7-9
abundance: few
d_gene: NA
j_gene: TRBJ2-7
CDR3aa: ASSSQQGPYEQY

v_gene: TRBV6-1
abundance: once
d_gene: TRBD1
j_gene: TRBJ2-5
CDR3aa: ASSGSATGYGETQY

v_gene: TRBV7-9
abundance: once
d_gene: NA
j_gene: TRBJ1-6
CDR3aa: ASSRAEGKRGSPLH